The sample holds a few counts of the clone carrying this T cell receptor (beta chain). The sequenced template was cDNA made from the entire isolated RNA. Measured with immunoSEQ multiplex PCR; TCRdb has only the in-frame clones, and not every one. The sample yields approximately 300,000 clones, 9.5% to 12% seen once. This record belongs to a study of beta chain features in type 1 diabetes. The wider study: There were 107,917,701 sorted cells examined across all samples.

A sort by CD45RO/CCR7/CD25/CD127/CD95/CD27 yielded CD4+ naive, central memory, regulatory and stem cell-like memory cells. Trimming took 7 bases from V and 6 from J; bases not matched to a gene: 6. Germline V gene sequence: CDR1 SNHLY, CDR2 FYNNEI. The CDR3 length is 14 residues. This sequence was found in a woman in her twenties or thirties in good health. The chain recombines TRBV2 with TRBJ2-2, with 9 bases identical to TRBD2. Material: naive CD4+ T cells from blood. In DNA, the CDR3 is TGTGCCAGCAAGATGCGGGAGGGTGCCGGGGAGCTGTTTTTT. It translates to CASKMREGAGELFF.